One and the same sample provided the 2 T cell receptor beta chains below, sequenced in a study of neoadjuvant nivolumab and ipilimumab in lung cancer. Sequencing was performed with immunoSEQ multiplex PCR; in TCRdb, only in-frame clones are kept and a portion is missing. This sample carries about 38,000 clones, nearly 90% of them seen once, and the ten largest clones take approximately 3.4%. Sample: peripheral blood, taken before neoadjuvant nivolumab, alone or with ipilimumab. These receptors all stem from an adult with non-small cell lung cancer.

The rearrangement joins TRBV30 to TRBJ1-4; weak D call: TRBD1 (6 bases). Germline values: CDR1 GTSNPN, CDR2 SVGIG (reference sequence). The CDR3 contains 14 residues. Trimming pared 0 bases from V and 7 bases from J, leaving 12 bases between. CDR3 sequence reads: CAWSVRLGAEKLFF. The DNA of the CDR3 is TGTGCCTGGAGTGTACGTCTGGGGGCTGAAAAACTGTTTTTT.

V usage is TRBV4-2 and J usage is TRBJ2-1; D is ambiguous. Germline CDR1 and CDR2: LGHNA and YNFKEQ. The V end lost 0 bases, the J end lost 2 bases, and 14 bases lay between the germline ends. The CDR3 spans 17 residues. CDR3 DNA sequence: TGTGCCAGCAGCCAAGATGAGTCCCAGCAGGCCTACAATGAGCAGTTCTTC. Translating gives CASSQDESQQAYNEQFF.